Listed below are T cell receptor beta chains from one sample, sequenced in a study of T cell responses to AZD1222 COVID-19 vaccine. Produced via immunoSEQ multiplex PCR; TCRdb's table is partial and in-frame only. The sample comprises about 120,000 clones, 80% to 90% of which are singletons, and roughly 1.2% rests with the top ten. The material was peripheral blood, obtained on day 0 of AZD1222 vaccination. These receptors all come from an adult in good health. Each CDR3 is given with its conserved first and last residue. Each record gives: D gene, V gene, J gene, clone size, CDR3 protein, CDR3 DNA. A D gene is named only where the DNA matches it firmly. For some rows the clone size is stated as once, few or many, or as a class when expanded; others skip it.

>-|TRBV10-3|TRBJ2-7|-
CAISGGATVAYEQYF
TGTGCCATCAGTGGAGGGGCGACAGTCGCCTACGAGCAGTACTTC
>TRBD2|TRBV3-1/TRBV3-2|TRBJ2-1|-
CASSQKVSGGTEQFF
TGTGCCAGCAGCCAAAAGGTTAGCGGGGGGACTGAGCAGTTCTTC
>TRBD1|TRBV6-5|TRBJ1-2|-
CASSYSRTGGGGYTF
TGTGCCAGCAGTTACTCGAGGACAGGGGGTGGTGGCTACACCTTC
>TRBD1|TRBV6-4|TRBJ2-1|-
CASSEGTGLGEQFF
TGTGCCAGCAGTGAAGGGACAGGGCTGGGTGAGCAGTTCTTC
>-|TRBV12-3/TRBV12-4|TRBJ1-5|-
CASSLAAGQPQHF
TGTGCCAGCAGTTTAGCGGCGGGTCAGCCCCAGCATTTT
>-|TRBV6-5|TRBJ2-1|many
CASRLQDATGNEQFF
TGTGCCAGCAGATTACAAGACGCTACCGGCAATGAGCAGTTCTTC
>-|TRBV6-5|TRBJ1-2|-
CASSSQPEAPGYGYTF
TGTGCCAGCAGTTCTCAACCCGAGGCACCGGGGTATGGCTACACCTTC
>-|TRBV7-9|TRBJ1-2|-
CASSWLLDGNGYTF
TGTGCCAGCAGCTGGTTACTGGATGGAAATGGCTACACCTTC
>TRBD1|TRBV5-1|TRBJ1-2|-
CASSLTGGTYGYTF
TGCGCCAGCAGCTTAACAGGGGGTACCTATGGCTACACCTTC
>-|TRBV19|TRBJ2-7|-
CASSPVGSYEQYF
TGTGCCAGTAGCCCCGTAGGATCCTACGAGCAGTACTTC
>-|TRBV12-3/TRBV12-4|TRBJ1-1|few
CASTLGGRTEAFF
TGTGCCAGCACCCTAGGGGGGCGCACTGAAGCTTTCTTT
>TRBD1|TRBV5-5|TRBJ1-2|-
CASSLPPPAQGLVIAYTF
TGTGCCAGCAGCTTGCCCCCCCCCGCACAGGGGCTCGTGATTGCCTACACCTTC
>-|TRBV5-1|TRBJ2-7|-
CASSPDRVGNEQYF
TGCGCCAGCAGCCCGGACCGGGTAGGGAACGAGCAGTACTTC
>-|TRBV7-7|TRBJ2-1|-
CASSSGRGGNNEQFF
TGTGCCAGCAGCTCCGGGCGGGGCGGAAACAATGAGCAGTTCTTC
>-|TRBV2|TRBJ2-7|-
CASSASWGYEQYF
TGTGCCAGCAGTGCCTCATGGGGTTACGAGCAGTACTTC
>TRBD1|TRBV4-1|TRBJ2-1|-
CASSRGQGSVEQFF
TGCGCCAGCAGCCGAGGACAGGGGAGTGTTGAGCAGTTCTTC
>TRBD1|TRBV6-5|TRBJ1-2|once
CASSLTGGLGYTF
TGTGCCAGCAGTCTCACAGGGGGCTTAGGCTACACCTTC
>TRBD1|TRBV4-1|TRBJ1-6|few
CASSQGQGDSPLHF
TGCGCCAGCAGCCAAGGACAGGGGGATTCACCCCTCCACTTT
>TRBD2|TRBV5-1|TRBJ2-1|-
CASSLNPGGASLGNEQFF
TGCGCCAGCAGCTTGAATCCCGGGGGGGCCTCGTTAGGCAATGAGCAGTTCTTC
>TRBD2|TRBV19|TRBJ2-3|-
CASMGEGWRGTQYF
TGTGCCAGTATGGGGGAGGGATGGAGAGGTACGCAGTATTTT
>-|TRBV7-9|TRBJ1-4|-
CASSGEGGGSEKLFF
TGTGCCAGCAGCGGGGAGGGCGGGGGATCGGAAAAACTGTTTTTT
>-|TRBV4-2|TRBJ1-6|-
CASSQDRGNGNSPLHF
TGTGCCAGCAGCCAAGACAGGGGTAACGGGAATTCACCCCTCCACTTT
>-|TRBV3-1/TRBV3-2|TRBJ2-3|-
CASSQDFREDTQYF
TGTGCCAGCAGCCAAGACTTCAGGGAGGATACGCAGTATTTT
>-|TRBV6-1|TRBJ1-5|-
CASSERVVRGAQPQHF
TGTGCCAGCAGTGAAAGGGTGGTCAGGGGCGCCCAGCCCCAGCATTTT
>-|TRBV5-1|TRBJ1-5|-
CASSPLGGSQPQHF
TGCGCCAGCAGCCCCCTAGGAGGGTCCCAGCCCCAGCATTTT
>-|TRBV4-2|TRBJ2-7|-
CASSQGVYEQYF
TGTGCCAGCAGCCAAGGGGTGTACGAGCAGTACTTC
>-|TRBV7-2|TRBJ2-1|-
CASSWGGRSEQFF
TGTGCCAGCAGCTGGGGTGGAAGGTCTGAGCAGTTCTTC
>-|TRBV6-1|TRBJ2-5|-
CASSDPLTGYQETQYF
TGTGCCAGCAGTGACCCTCTGACAGGCTACCAAGAGACCCAGTACTTC
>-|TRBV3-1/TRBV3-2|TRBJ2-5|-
CASSQGGQRAETQYF
TGTGCCAGCAGCCAAGGGGGACAGCGGGCAGAGACCCAGTACTTC
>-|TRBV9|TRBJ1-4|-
CASSVEAGPNPEKLFF
TGTGCCAGCAGCGTAGAGGCAGGGCCTAACCCGGAAAAACTGTTTTTT
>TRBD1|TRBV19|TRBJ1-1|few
CASRSGGTEAFF
TGTGCCAGTAGGTCAGGGGGCACTGAAGCTTTCTTT
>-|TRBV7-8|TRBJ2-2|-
CASSLNDGIGSGELFF
TGTGCCAGCAGCCTAAATGACGGAATAGGATCCGGGGAGCTGTTTTTT
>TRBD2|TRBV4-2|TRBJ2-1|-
CASSPAGGHGDEQFF
TGTGCCAGCAGCCCGGCGGGGGGGCACGGGGATGAGCAGTTCTTC
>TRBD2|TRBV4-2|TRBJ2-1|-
CASSNGGSGVYNEQFF
TGTGCCAGCAGCAACGGGGGTAGCGGGGTATACAATGAGCAGTTCTTC
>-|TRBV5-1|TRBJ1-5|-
CASSAGLSNQPQHF
TGCGCCAGCAGCGCCGGGCTTAGCAATCAGCCCCAGCATTTT
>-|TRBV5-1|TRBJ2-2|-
CASGTNTGELFF
TGCGCCAGCGGTACGAACACCGGGGAGCTGTTTTTT
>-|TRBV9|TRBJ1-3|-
CASSVGGVLGLSGNTIYF
TGTGCCAGCAGCGTAGGAGGGGTGTTAGGGCTCTCTGGAAACACCATATATTTT
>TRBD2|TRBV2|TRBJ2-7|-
CASRPGLAANYEQYF
TGTGCCAGCAGGCCGGGACTAGCGGCTAACTACGAGCAGTACTTC
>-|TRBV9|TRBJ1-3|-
CASSGGPNSGNTIYF
TGTGCCAGCAGCGGGGGGCCGAACTCTGGAAACACCATATATTTT
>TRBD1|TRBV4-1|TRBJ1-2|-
CASSQGQGGLHYGYTF
TGCGCCAGCAGCCAAGGACAGGGGGGACTTCACTATGGCTACACCTTC
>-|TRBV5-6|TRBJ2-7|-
CASSFQRSGQGKTYEQYF
TGTGCCAGCAGCTTCCAAAGGTCGGGCCAGGGGAAAACCTACGAGCAGTACTTC
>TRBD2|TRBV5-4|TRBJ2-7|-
CASSFRGGGEQYF
TGTGCCAGCAGCTTCAGGGGCGGGGGGGAGCAGTACTTC
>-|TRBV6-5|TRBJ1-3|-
CASSNEGSGNTIYF
TGTGCCAGCAGTAACGAGGGTTCTGGAAACACCATATATTTT
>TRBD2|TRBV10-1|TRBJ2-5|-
CASSELSSGDSMYF
TGCGCCAGCAGTGAGTTGTCTAGCGGGGACTCGATGTACTTC
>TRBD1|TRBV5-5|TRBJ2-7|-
CASSLNRDRGAYEQYF
TGTGCCAGCAGCTTGAACCGGGACAGGGGGGCATACGAGCAGTACTTC